Listed here is a single TCR beta chain. Its antigen is still unknown. This sample is part of a study of shared clonotypes between healthy human individuals. Whole-study context: Sampling drew on donors who were a couple of women and a few men aged 18 to 49. Overall study findings and caveats: Genetic and exposure-history diversity was limited by the small donor number. Among the subsets, naive ones generally showed larger estimated richness than memory ones.

Trimming cost V 8 bases and J 9 bases, with 14 bases left between them. This CDR3 contains 12 residues. Germline CDR1 MNHEY, CDR2 SMNVEV (reference sequence). Deep level was the assay's run setting. Using immunoSEQ multiplex PCR, the repertoire was profiled, and TCRdb retains in-frame clones only, with some absent. Among approximately 2,300,000 clones listed, roughly 92% were seen once. This chain links TRBV27 with TRBJ2-1, with D hard to call. The specimen sequenced was naive CD4+ T cells from PBMCs. The subset denotes: CD45RA+ positively selected. The TCR comes from a man aged 18 to 30 in good health. Some clones in this sample may be carry-over from other donors' samples. The CDR3 nucleotides read TGTGCCAGCCCTCATGGTTGGCCTGAGCAGTTCTTC. Its protein product is CASPHGWPEQFF.